A single TCR beta chain is shown here with its context. This entry is derived from a study of blood T cell repertoires in COVID-19. This table comes from immunoSEQ multiplex PCR, and its TCRdb copy is limited to in-frame clones, with some not included. The sample shows about 320,000 clones, around 84% of them seen only once. The germline V gene has CDR1 KGHDR and CDR2 SFDVKD. The CDR3 covers 15 residues. V was clipped by 8 bases and J by 2 bases; unmatched bases: 4. Adults between about 18 and 95 years of age took part from more than 20 US areas. The chain has TRBV24-1 and TRBJ2-2; TRBD1 matches 10 bases. Source material: PBMCs or T cells enriched from blood (not recorded which). The TCR sequence derives from a woman aged 18-29 years who had recovered from COVID-19. The DNA for the CDR3 is TGTGCCACCACTCGGGACAGGGGAAACACCGGGGAGCTGTTTTTT. It yields the protein CATTRDRGNTGELFF.